Listed below are T cell receptor beta chains from one sample, sequenced in a study of glioma-infiltrating T cells. MiXCR was run by TCRdb on the multiplex PCR reads, yielding one entry per CDR3 protein. Here the sample spans about 110,000 distinct CDR3 sequences, around 25% being singletons. Sequencing used glioma tissue, nonneoplastic brain tissue, or PBMCs (not recorded which). The receptors originated from a human donor with low-grade glioma or glioblastoma, undergoing nonglioma brain surgery, or in good health (not recorded which). Both conserved end residues are part of each CDR3. The D gene is left open where the match is weak. Expanded clones get a size class; other rows say once, few or many, or leave the size out.

>many|TRBJ2-3|TRBV27|NA
TGTGCCAGCACCACAGATACGCAGTATTTT
CASTTDTQYF
>many|TRBJ1-1|TRBV7-3|NA
TGTGCCAGCAGCTTAGGGGGTTCGTCCACTGAAGCTTTCTTT
CASSLGGSSTEAFF
>many|TRBJ1-1|TRBV4-3|NA
TGCGCCAGCAGCCAAGTTGGGGTTCCCTTGAACACTGAAGCTTTCTTT
CASSQVGVPLNTEAFF
>many|TRBJ2-5|TRBV7-2|NA
TGTGCCAGCAGCCCAGTCCGGGACACCACCACCCAGTACTTC
CASSPVRDTTTQYF
>NA|TRBJ1-2|TRBV19|TRBD1
TGTGCCAGTAGTCTCCAGGACAGGGGGACCTATGGCCACACTTTC
CASSLQDRGTYGHTF
>NA|TRBJ1-2|TRBV27|NA
TGTGCCAGCAGTTCTACGGGAGCGTATGGCTACACATTC
CASSSTGAYGYTF
>many|TRBJ2-7|TRBV7-2|NA
TGTGCCAGCAGCTTAGACGGGAGAGAGCAGTACTTC
CASSLDGREQYF
>many|TRBJ2-5|TRBV6-2/TRBV6-3|TRBD1
TGTGCCAGCGCGACAGGGTATACGGAGACCCAGTACTTC
CASATGYTETQYF
>many|TRBJ1-4|TRBV19|NA
TGTGCCAGTAGTATGACGGGTGGAGGTGAAAAACTGTTTTTT
CASSMTGGGEKLFF
>few|TRBJ2-7|TRBV29-1|NA
TGCAGCATAAGACGGGCCTACGAGCAGTACTTC
CSIRRAYEQYF
>many|TRBJ2-7|TRBV18|NA
TGTGCCAGCTCACCTACCCGGGACAACTACGAGCAGTACTTC
CASSPTRDNYEQYF
>many|TRBJ1-1|TRBV19|NA
TGTGCCAGTACCAGGGGTTACACTGAAGCTTTCTTT
CASTRGYTEAFF
>NA|TRBJ1-1|TRBV18|TRBD1
TGTGCCAGCTCACCGACAGGGGCAAACACTGAAGCTTTCTTT
CASSPTGANTEAFF
>NA|TRBJ2-3|TRBV7-2|NA
TGTGCCAGCAGCTTAACGGGCCTCACAGATATGCAGTATTTT
CASSLTGLTDMQYF
>many|TRBJ1-1|TRBV7-8|NA
TGTGCCAGCAGCTTAAGAGCGAACACTGAAGCTTTCTTT
CASSLRANTEAFF
>many|TRBJ2-7|TRBV6-1|NA
TGTGCCAGCAGTGCGGACGGAACCTACGAGCAGTACTTC
CASSADGTYEQYF
>many|TRBJ2-2|TRBV28|TRBD1
TGTGCCAGCATAGAACGGACAGGGTCGGCCGGGGAGCTGCTTTTT
CASIERTGSAGELLF
>many|TRBJ1-1|TRBV29-1|NA
TGCAGCGTACTATACGGGGGGGGGCGGGACACTGAAGCTTTCTTT
CSVLYGGGRDTEAFF
>many|TRBJ2-7|TRBV6-5|TRBD2
TGTGCCAGCAGTTACTCGTCCTCCGGGGGGTACGAGCAGTACTTC
CASSYSSSGGYEQYF
>many|TRBJ2-4|TRBV2|TRBD1
TGTGCCAGTTCCCGGGACAGGGAAAACATTCAGTACTTC
CASSRDRENIQYF
>many|TRBJ2-5|TRBV4-1|TRBD2
TGCGCCAGCAGCCTAAGTACCCCCCCTAGCGGGAGTGAGGAGACCCAGTACTTC
CASSLSTPPSGSEETQYF
>many|TRBJ2-1|TRBV2|NA
TGTGCCAGTCACCTCTCGGAGGCAGCGCGCAATGAGCAGTTCTTC
CASHLSEAARNEQFF
>many|TRBJ2-5|TRBV20-1|TRBD1
TGCAGTGCTCAGACAGGGTCGTACCAAGAGACCCAGTACTTC
CSAQTGSYQETQYF
>many|TRBJ2-7|TRBV20-1|TRBD2
TGCAGTGCTAGAGGAACTAGCGGGAGTGGCGAGCAGTACTTC
CSARGTSGSGEQYF
>many|TRBJ1-6|TRBV28|NA
TGTGCCAGCAGTAACGGGATTGGTTCACCCCTCCACTTT
CASSNGIGSPLHF
>NA|TRBJ2-6|TRBV12-3/TRBV12-4|NA
TGTGCCAGCAGCCCCCTCGGGGCCGACGTCCTGACTTTC
CASSPLGADVLTF
>many|TRBJ2-7|TRBV28|NA
TGTGCCAGCAGTCCTGACTCCGGGGGGCAGTACTTC
CASSPDSGGQYF
>many|TRBJ2-3|TRBV29-1|TRBD1
TGCAGCGTGCCGAGGACAGGGATCACAGATACGCAGTATTTT
CSVPRTGITDTQYF
>many|TRBJ1-6|TRBV18|NA
TGTGCCAGCTCACAAACCAGGGATAATTCACCCCTCCACTTT
CASSQTRDNSPLHF
>once|TRBJ2-7|TRBV6-2/TRBV6-3|TRBD1
TGTGCCGGCAGGGGACAGGCTGCAACCTACGAGCAGTACTTC
CAGRGQAATYEQYF
>many|TRBJ1-2|TRBV28|NA
TGTGCCAGCAGTTTATTGGGGGGTGACGTTGGCTACACCTTC
CASSLLGGDVGYTF
>many|TRBJ2-2|TRBV7-2|TRBD1
TGTGCCAGCAGCTTGGGGGACAGAGAGACCGGGGAGCTGTTTTTT
CASSLGDRETGELFF
>many|TRBJ1-1|TRBV5-1|NA
TGCGCCAGCAGATCGGGGGCACCCACTGAAGCTTTCTTT
CASRSGAPTEAFF
>NA|TRBJ2-1|TRBV29-1|TRBD2
TGCAGCGTTGAAGATGGGGACTATTACAATGAGCAGTTCTTC
CSVEDGDYYNEQFF
>many|TRBJ1-2|TRBV29-1|NA
TGCAGCGTTGAGTATAGTACCTTC
CSVEYSTF
>many|TRBJ1-2|TRBV11-2|TRBD1
TGTGCCAGCAGCCGTTCAGGGGGGGCTGGCTACACCTTC
CASSRSGGAGYTF
>few|TRBJ2-5|TRBV11-2|NA
TGTGCCAGCAGCTCGGAAGCGGAGACCCAGTACTTC
CASSSEAETQYF
>few|TRBJ1-1|TRBV5-6|TRBD1
TGTGCCAGCAGCGCCCTGGGACAGCTCGAAGCTTTCTTT
CASSALGQLEAFF
>many|TRBJ2-3|TRBV7-9|NA
TGTGCCAGCAGCGCCAGGGTAACAGATACGCAGTATTTT
CASSARVTDTQYF
>NA|TRBJ2-7|TRBV6-1|TRBD1
TGTGCCAGCATCATCCCGGACAGGTGCTACCCCTACGAGCAGTACTTC
CASIIPDRCYPYEQYF
>many|TRBJ2-4|TRBV7-9|TRBD1
TGTGCCAGCAGCTTAGGACAGGGGCTAGCCAAAAACATTCAGTACTTC
CASSLGQGLAKNIQYF
>many|TRBJ2-3|TRBV7-2|NA
TGTGCCAGCAGCTCTTCCTCCACAGATACGCAGTATTTT
CASSSSSTDTQYF